This T cell receptor (beta chain) was retrieved from a study of blood T cell repertoires in COVID-19. Per the original data handling: Researchers report that nucleated cell counts were estimated from reference gene primer amplification. Produced via immunoSEQ multiplex PCR; TCRdb's table is partial and in-frame only. The V and J calls and the clone size are those of that table, but D and trimming were determined from the DNA. The sample lists fewer than 400,000 clones; roughly 87% were seen once. Clinical history reported by participants formed the basis on which cohorts were assigned. Cohort 3 recovery required two negative PCRs, clearance, or symptom resolution. The germline CDR1 and CDR2 sequences are SGHTA and FQGTGA. This CDR3 region has 15 residues. V gave up 2 bases and J gave up 4 bases; unmatched junction bases: 7.

The receptor was derived from a young woman who had recovered from COVID-19. The rearrangement links TRBV7-3 to TRBJ1-1; 7 bases line up with TRBD1. Sequencing input: PBMCs or T cells enriched from blood (not recorded which). CDR3 protein: CASSLRQGLFTEAFF. Here the CDR3 DNA reads TGTGCCAGCAGCTTACGACAGGGTTTGTTCACTGAAGCTTTCTTT.